Sequencing of this T cell receptor beta chain was carried out in a study of early T cells in non-severe SARS-CoV-2 infection. CDR3 size: 14 residues. Germline V gene sequence: CDR1 LNHDA, CDR2 SQIVND (reference sequence). V lost 5 bases to trimming and J lost 1 base; unmatched junction nucleotides: 2. The table lists this clonotype with a few counts. Via MiXCR, TCRdb re-called the 5' RACE reads, giving one row per CDR3 protein. The sample shows around 60,000 distinct CDR3 sequences, around 13% of them seen only once. Sequencing used whole blood. The V gene is TRBV19, the J gene TRBJ1-1; TRBD1 matches at 9 bases. The clonotype was recovered from an adult who was a healthcare worker with PCR-confirmed SARS-CoV-2 infection or an uninfected control (not recorded which). For the CDR3, the DNA is TGTGCCAGTAGTTGGGACAGGGAGAACACTGAAGCTTTCTTT. Its translation is CASSWDRENTEAFF.